This T cell receptor beta chain originates from a study of shared clonotypes between healthy human individuals. Study-wide background: Donor composition was a couple of women and a few men, aged 18 to 49. Three plates were used per donor for CD4 naive, three for CD4 memory, two for CD8 naive and one for CD8 memory.

Assay: immunoSEQ multiplex PCR; the TCRdb copy retains only in-frame clones and omits some. This sample has about 2 million clones, with 85% to 95% found just once. CDR1 and CDR2 from the germline V gene are SGHRS and YFSETQ. The CDR3 spans 19 residues. V was clipped by 2 bases and J by 3 bases; unmatched bases: 13. Naive CD8 populations comprised CD45RO-negative cells positively selected for CCR7, excluding terminally differentiated effector memory CD45RA+ cells. The chain is built from TRBV5-1 and TRBJ1-4; 10 nucleotides agree with TRBD1. Sequencing input: naive CD8+ T cells sorted from blood. This TCR came from a man aged 18-30 years in good health. This CDR3 reads CASSLLRPGQGTSNEKLFF. In nucleotides, the CDR3 is TGCGCCAGCAGCTTATTGAGACCGGGACAGGGGACCTCTAATGAAAAACTGTTTTTT.